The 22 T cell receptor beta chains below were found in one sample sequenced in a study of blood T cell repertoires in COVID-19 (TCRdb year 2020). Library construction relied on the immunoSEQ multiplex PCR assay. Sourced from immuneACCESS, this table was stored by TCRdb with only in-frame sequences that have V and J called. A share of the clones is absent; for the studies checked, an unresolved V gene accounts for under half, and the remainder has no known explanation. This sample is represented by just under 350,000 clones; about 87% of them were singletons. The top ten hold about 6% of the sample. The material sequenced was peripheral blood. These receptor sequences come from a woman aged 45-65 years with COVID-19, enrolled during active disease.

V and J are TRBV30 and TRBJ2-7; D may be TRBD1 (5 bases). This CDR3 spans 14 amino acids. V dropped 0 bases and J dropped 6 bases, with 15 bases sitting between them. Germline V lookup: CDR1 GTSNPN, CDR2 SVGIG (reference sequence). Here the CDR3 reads CAWSVGQEEREQYF. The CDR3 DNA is TGTGCCTGGAGTGTGGGGCAGGAAGAGCGCGAGCAGTACTTC.

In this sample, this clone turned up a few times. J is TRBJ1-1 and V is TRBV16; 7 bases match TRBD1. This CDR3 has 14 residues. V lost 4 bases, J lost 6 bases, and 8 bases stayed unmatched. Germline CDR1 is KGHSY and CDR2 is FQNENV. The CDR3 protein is CASSLQGVVPEAFF. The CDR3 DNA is TGTGCCAGCAGCCTTCAGGGGGTTGTTCCTGAAGCTTTCTTT.

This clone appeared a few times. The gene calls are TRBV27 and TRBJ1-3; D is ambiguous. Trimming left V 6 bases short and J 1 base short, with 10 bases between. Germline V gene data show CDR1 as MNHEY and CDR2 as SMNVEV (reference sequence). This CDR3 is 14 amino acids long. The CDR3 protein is CASRAVGSGNTIYF. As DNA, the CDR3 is TGTGCCAGCAGGGCGGTTGGGTCTGGAAACACCATATATTTT.

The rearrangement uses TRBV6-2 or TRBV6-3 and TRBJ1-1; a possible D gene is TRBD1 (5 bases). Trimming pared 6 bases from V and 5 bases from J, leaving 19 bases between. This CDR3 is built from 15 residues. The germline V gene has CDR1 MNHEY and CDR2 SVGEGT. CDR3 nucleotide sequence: TGTGCCAGCAGCTTTTCGGGTCGGCGGGGGACTGAAGCTTTCTTT. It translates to CASSFSGRRGTEAFF.

The CDR3 DNA follows: TGTGCCAGCTCCCCCACAGAGTTGAACACTGAAGCTTTCTTT. Encoded protein: CASSPTELNTEAFF. V usage is TRBV18 and J usage is TRBJ1-1; no clear D gene. Trimming took off 6 bases at V and 0 bases at J, with 11 bases between the two ends. The germline CDR1 and CDR2 sequences are KGHSH and LQKENI. CDR3 length equals 14 residues.

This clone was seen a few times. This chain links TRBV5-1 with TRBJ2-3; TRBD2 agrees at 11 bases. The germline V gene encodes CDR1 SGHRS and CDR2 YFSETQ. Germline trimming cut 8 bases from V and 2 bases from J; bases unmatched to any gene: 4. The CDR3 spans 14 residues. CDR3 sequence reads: CASTSGRPTDTQYF. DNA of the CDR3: TGCGCCAGTACTAGCGGGAGACCCACAGATACGCAGTATTTT.

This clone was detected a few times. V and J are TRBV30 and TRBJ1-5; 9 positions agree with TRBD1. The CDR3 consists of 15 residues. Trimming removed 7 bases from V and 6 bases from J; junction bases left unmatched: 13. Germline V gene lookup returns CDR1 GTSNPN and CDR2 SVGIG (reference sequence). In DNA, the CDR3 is TGTGCCTTCAAAAAGGGACAGGGAGCGGGTCAGCCCCAGCATTTT. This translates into CAFKKGQGAGQPQHF.

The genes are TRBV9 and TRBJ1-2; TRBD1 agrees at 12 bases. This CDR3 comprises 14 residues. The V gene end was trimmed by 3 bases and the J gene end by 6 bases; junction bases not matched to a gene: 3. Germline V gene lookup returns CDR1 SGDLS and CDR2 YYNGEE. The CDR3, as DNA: TGTGCCAGCAGCGGGGGACAGGGGGCGCATGGCTACACCTTC. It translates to CASSGGQGAHGYTF.

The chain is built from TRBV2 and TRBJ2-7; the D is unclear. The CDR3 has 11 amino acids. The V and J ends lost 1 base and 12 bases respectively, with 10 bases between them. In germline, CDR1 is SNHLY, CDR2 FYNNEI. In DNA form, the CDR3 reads TGTGCCAGCAGTGAAGTGCCGAGTTGGTACTTC. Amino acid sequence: CASSEVPSWYF.

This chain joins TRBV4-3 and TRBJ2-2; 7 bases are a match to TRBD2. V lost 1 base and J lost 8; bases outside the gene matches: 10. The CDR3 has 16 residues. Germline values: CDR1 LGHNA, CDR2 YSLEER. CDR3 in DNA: TGCGCCAGCAGCCAAGGGAGGCGGGAGTTGAGTGGGGAGCTGTTTTTT. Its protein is CASSQGRRELSGELFF.

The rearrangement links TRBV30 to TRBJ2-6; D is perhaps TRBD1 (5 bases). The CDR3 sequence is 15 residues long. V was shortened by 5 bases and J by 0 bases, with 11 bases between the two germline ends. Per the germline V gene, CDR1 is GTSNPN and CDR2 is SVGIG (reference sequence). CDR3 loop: CAWGAQFSGANVLTF. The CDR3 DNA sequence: TGTGCCTGGGGGGCCCAATTCTCTGGGGCCAACGTCCTGACTTTC.

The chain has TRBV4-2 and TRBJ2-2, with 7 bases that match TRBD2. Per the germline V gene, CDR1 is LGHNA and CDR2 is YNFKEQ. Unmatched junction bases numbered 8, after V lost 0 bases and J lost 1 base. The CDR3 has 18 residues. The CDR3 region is CASSQDPHLAVNTGELFF. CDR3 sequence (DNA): TGTGCCAGCAGCCAAGACCCTCATCTAGCGGTGAACACCGGGGAGCTGTTTTTT.

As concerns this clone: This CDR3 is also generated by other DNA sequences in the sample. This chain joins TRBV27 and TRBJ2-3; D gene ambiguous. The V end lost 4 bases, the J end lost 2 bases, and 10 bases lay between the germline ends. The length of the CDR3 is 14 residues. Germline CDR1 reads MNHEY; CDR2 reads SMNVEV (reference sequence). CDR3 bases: TGTGCCAGCAGTTCACGACTCTACACAGATACGCAGTATTTT. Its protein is CASSSRLYTDTQYF.

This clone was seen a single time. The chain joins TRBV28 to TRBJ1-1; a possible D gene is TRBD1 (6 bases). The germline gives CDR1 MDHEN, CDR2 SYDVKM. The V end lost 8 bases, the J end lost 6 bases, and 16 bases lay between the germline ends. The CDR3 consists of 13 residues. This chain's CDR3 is CASQKGGSPEAFF. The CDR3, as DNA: TGTGCCAGCCAGAAAGGGGGATCCCCTGAAGCTTTCTTT.

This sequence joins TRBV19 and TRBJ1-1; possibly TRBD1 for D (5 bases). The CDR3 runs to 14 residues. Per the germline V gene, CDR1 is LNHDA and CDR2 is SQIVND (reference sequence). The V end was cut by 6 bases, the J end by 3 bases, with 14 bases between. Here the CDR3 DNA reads TGTGCCAGTAGCACACAGGCGATTGACACTGAAGCTTTCTTT. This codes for CASSTQAIDTEAFF.

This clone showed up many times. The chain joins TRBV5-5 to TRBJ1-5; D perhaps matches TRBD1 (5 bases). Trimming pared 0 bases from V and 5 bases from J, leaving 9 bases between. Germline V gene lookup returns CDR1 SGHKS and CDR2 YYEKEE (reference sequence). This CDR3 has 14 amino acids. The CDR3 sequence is CASSLAGRYQPQHF. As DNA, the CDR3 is TGTGCCAGCAGCTTGGCAGGGCGATATCAGCCCCAGCATTTT.

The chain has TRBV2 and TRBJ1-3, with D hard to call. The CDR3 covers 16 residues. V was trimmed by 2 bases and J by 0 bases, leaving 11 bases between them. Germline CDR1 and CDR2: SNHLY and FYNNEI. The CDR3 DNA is TGTGCCAGCAGTGAAATCCCGGTTAGCTCTGGAAACACCATATATTTT. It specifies CASSEIPVSSGNTIYF.

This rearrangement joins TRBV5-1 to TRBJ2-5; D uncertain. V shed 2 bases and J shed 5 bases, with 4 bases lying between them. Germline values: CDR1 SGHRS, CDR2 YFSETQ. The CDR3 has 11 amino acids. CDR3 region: CASSFRETQYF. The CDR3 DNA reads TGCGCCAGCAGCTTTCGGGAGACCCAGTACTTC.

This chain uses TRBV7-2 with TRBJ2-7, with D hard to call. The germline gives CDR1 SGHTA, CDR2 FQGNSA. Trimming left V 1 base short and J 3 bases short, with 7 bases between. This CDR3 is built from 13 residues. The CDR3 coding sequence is TGTGCCAGCAGCTTAGGCAGAGGCTACGAGCAGTACTTC. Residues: CASSLGRGYEQYF.

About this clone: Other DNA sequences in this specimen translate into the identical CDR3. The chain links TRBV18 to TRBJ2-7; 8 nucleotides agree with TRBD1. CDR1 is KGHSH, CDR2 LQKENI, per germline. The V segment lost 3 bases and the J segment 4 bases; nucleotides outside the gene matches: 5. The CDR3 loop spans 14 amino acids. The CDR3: CASSPGTGLYEQYF. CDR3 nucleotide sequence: TGTGCCAGCTCACCCGGGACAGGACTTTACGAGCAGTACTTC.

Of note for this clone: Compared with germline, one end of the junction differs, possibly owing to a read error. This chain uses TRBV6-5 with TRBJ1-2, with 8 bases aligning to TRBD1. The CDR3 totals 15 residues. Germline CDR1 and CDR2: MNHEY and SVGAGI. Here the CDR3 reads CASSRDRSINYDYTF. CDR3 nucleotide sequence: TGTGCCAGCAGCCGGGACAGGAGTATTAACTATGACTACACCTTC.

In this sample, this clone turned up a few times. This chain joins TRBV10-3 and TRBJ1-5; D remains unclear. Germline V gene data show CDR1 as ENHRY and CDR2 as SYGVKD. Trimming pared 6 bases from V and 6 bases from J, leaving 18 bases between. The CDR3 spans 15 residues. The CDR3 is CAISDLSEGSQPQHF. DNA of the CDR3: TGTGCCATCAGCGATCTCTCGGAAGGGAGTCAGCCCCAGCATTTT.